The T cell receptor beta chain described here comes from a study of blood T cell repertoires in COVID-19 (dated by TCRdb to 2020 to 2022). With respect to the entire study: The collaborator samples originated in the United States, Italy and Spain and spanned the acute and convalescent phases of COVID-19. The prospective study material was composed of cDNA or gDNA derived from T cells, B-cell-depleted T cells, or PBMCs. The dataset comprised deeply sampled blood TCRbeta repertoires from subjects exposed to, actively infected with, or recovered from COVID-19. A freely available public database, intended as a resource for researchers studying the immune response to SARS-CoV-2, is where the repertoires were released. Samples were obtained from the ongoing ImmuneRACE study (first 160 participants) and from over 1,000 subjects provided by 6 global collaborators. Sample metadata almost always included a de-identified subject ID, COVID-19 status, age in years and sex. HLA class I and class II types, where available, came from metadata supplied by the sample provider rather than from assay-based typing.

V gives up 4 bases and J gives up 4 bases, and the segment between their germline ends measures 16 bases. The CDR1 and CDR2 encoded by the germline V gene are ENHRY and SYGVKD. The CDR3 measures 15 amino acids from cysteine to phenylalanine. CDR3 DNA is the only sequence kept; it has 45 bases, read in frame from the first base. Participants in the prospective study were enrolled through a virtual design, were aged 18 to 89 years, and lived in 24 United States geographic areas. Cohort assignment in the prospective study relied on participant-reported clinical history from a screening survey and a study questionnaire. Mobile phlebotomists in the prospective study collected whole blood, serum and a nasopharyngeal or oropharyngeal swab from every participant. Prospective study participants could optionally give additional blood draws and questionnaires over an approximately two-month period. Before DNA extraction, prospective study blood samples were shipped either frozen or at room temperature.

TCRbeta CDR3 regions were amplified from genomic DNA using the immunoSEQ Assay, a bias-controlled multiplex PCR. The original pipeline was this. Within the assay, amplification of reference gene primers was used to estimate how many nucleated cells each sample contained. To quantify the absolute abundance of each unique TCRbeta CDR3 rearrangement, sequence reads were collapsed and filtered. For each sample, productive Simpson clonality was calculated as the square root of Simpson's diversity index across productive rearrangements. TCRdb obtained this table from immuneACCESS and retained in-frame rearrangements with V and J assigned. These tables miss some clones; where compared with another copy, unresolved V genes account for less than half of the shortfall, and the remainder is unexplained. Clone size and the V and J calls come from that table; the DNA yielded D and trimming. This sample comprises approximately 140,000 clones, 70% to 90% of them detected only once. 1.2% of the sample goes to the ten largest clones.

Remarks on this clone: What antigen it recognizes has not been identified. Base quality data are lacking; no much larger clone is found one base away.

Points the paper makes about the study in general: How much clinical and demographic metadata was included differed by source and by participant, and the metadata was provided uncurated.

The sequenced material came from PBMCs or T cells enriched from blood (not recorded which). The sequence derives from a woman in her twenties or thirties with acute COVID-19. The chain uses TRBV10-3 and TRBJ1-2, with the D gene too uncertain to name. The DNA sequence reads TGTGCCATCAGTGGGGCACCGGGAACCGGCTATGGCTACACCTTC. This sequence encodes CAISGAPGTGYGYTF.